The clone carrying this TCR beta chain was recorded at least ten times. Methods described previously, with TCR primers listed, were used for bulk TCR libraries. A single record per CDR3 protein comes from TCRdb applying MiXCR to the PCR reads. The sample contains fewer than 350,000 distinct CDR3 sequences, roughly 24% of which appear only once. This entry belongs to a study of molecular identifiers for immune sequencing clone quantification. The overall study: In replicates, RNA from around 20,000 or 100,000 naive CD8 cells was divided five ways and four parts were sequenced.

From about 21,000 to 970,000 sorted cells, naive CD8 libraries were generated with 10%, 30% or 50% RNA. Germline CDR1 reads LNHDA; CDR2 reads SQIVND (reference sequence). The CDR3 length is 13 residues. V gave up 7 bases and J gave up 1 base, with 10 bases separating them. This TCR was recovered from a human donor in good health. Some libraries in this study had Jurkat cell RNA spiked in. Sequenced sample: naive CD8+ T cells from blood, with Jurkat cell RNA spiked in. The subset denotes: FACS-sorted CD8+CD4-CCR7+CD45RA+ naive T cells. The chain has TRBV19 and TRBJ1-1; perhaps TRBD1 as D (6 bases). In DNA, the CDR3 is TGTGCCAGTAATTCAGGGGCGAACACTGAAGCTTTCTTT. Translated, it gives CASNSGANTEAFF.